This TCR beta chain was sequenced during a study of neoadjuvant anti-PD-1 for oral cavity cancer. About the research overall: Before surgery, most patients got three to four biweekly 3 mg/kg nivolumab doses. Study observations and caveats: TCR analyses covered only a few patients per response group.

Germline loops: CDR1 GTSNPN, CDR2 SVGIG (reference sequence). Trimming at V came to 1 base and at J to 2 bases, leaving 16 bases not matched to a gene. The CDR3 has 18 residues. This clone was picked up a small number of times. What it recognizes is unknown. These newly diagnosed stage II-IVA oral cavity squamous cell carcinoma patients had no prior systemic or radiation treatment. PBMCs were not maintained or expanded in culture before analysis. TCRdb's table, derived via immunoSEQ multiplex PCR, lists solely in-frame clones and lacks some. The sample has 17,000 or so clones; 65% are singletons. The chain carries TRBV30 and TRBJ2-5; 7 nucleotides agree with TRBD2. The starting material was PBMCs, obtained before nivolumab (anti-PD-1) treatment. The receptor comes from a person between 40 and 80 years old with oral cavity squamous cell carcinoma. The CDR3 DNA reads TGTGCCTGGAGTGGCTACGGACTAGTCGGGGGATCACAAGAGACCCAGTACTTC. Its translation: CAWSGYGLVGGSQETQYF.